The clone carrying this T cell receptor (beta chain) was recorded a few times. V was trimmed by 5 bases and J by 4 bases, leaving 14 bases between them. The CDR3 runs to 14 residues. CDR1 is SGHVS and CDR2 is FQNEAQ in the germline V gene. TCRdb re-derived calls from the RT-PCR reads in MiXCR, one entry per CDR3 protein. Of 650,000 to 800,000 distinct CDR3 sequences detected, around 14% appear once; the ten largest clones hold about 3.9%. The sample taken for sequencing was memory CD4+ T cells from blood. This receptor was taken from a female donor in good health, serving as a healthy control. The chain carries TRBV7-8 and TRBJ1-1, with D possibly matching TRBD1 (6 bases). The DNA for the CDR3 is TGTGCCAGCAGCAAACAACAGGGAACCACTGAAGCTTTCTTT. Translating gives CASSKQQGTTEAFF. Combining the CDR3 with reference TRBV7-8 and TRBJ1-1 gives the whole variable domain GAGVSQSPRYKVAKRGQDVALRCDPISGHVSLFWYQQALGQGPEFLTYFQNEAQLDKSGLPSDRFFAERPEGSVSTLKIQRTQQEDSAVYLCASSKQQGTTEAFFGQGTRLTVV.